Listed below are T cell receptor beta chains from one sample, sequenced in a study of T-cell reconstitution after alpha-beta-depleted transplantation in children. TCRdb recomputed calls from the PCR reads with MiXCR, one row per CDR3 protein. The sample includes just under 350,000 distinct CDR3 sequences, 16% seen only once; the top ten take just over 40%. The sample in question was PBMCs, mostly from graft donor cells, obtained 360 days after TCRalphabeta/CD19-depleted stem cell transplant. The receptors originated from a male patient aged 2 to 9 who had a stem cell transplant for acute lymphoblastic leukemia, so the T cells may come from the graft donor. Each CDR3 is given with its conserved first and last residue. Each record gives: V gene, J gene, CDR3 protein.

V: TRBV5-5; J: TRBJ2-1; CDR3: CASSLELLVYNEQFF
V: TRBV7-2; J: TRBJ2-7; CDR3: CASSVASVPSSSHLYEQYF
V: TRBV15; J: TRBJ1-3; CDR3: CATSRGSAGAGNTIYF
V: TRBV27; J: TRBJ2-2; CDR3: CASSHIPITGGESPNTGELFF
V: TRBV10-3; J: TRBJ2-7; CDR3: CAIRLAGDREQYF
V: TRBV5-1; J: TRBJ1-2; CDR3: CASSLEPANYGYTF
V: TRBV4-2; J: TRBJ2-6; CDR3: CASSPRTGGTGANVLTF
V: TRBV6-2/TRBV6-3; J: TRBJ2-7; CDR3: CASKTSGSSYEQYF
V: TRBV29-1; J: TRBJ2-7; CDR3: CSVEGLGRTYEQYF
V: TRBV5-1; J: TRBJ2-7; CDR3: CASSPDGTAYEQYF
V: TRBV7-8; J: TRBJ1-5; CDR3: CASSPSRGLQPQHF
V: TRBV4-3; J: TRBJ2-3; CDR3: CASSQDNSGRAYTQYF
V: TRBV12-3/TRBV12-4; J: TRBJ2-6; CDR3: CASRSDNLSGANVLTF
V: TRBV11-2; J: TRBJ2-4; CDR3: CASSLWQGQAKNIQYF
V: TRBV7-9; J: TRBJ2-5; CDR3: CASSLGALGQETQYF
V: TRBV4-1; J: TRBJ2-7; CDR3: CASSQYGTRTYEQYF
V: TRBV5-1; J: TRBJ2-7; CDR3: CASSRVAGPSYEQYF
V: TRBV28; J: TRBJ2-5; CDR3: CASSLVGDETQYF
V: TRBV10-3; J: TRBJ2-5; CDR3: CAISESLAEETQYF
V: TRBV5-1; J: TRBJ2-3; CDR3: CASSPSAGAGDTQYF
V: TRBV20-1; J: TRBJ2-3; CDR3: CSARRSPDTQYF
V: TRBV6-5; J: TRBJ1-1; CDR3: CASGRGPPHTEAFF
V: TRBV12-3/TRBV12-4; J: TRBJ2-4; CDR3: CASQGSWGENIQYF
V: TRBV28; J: TRBJ2-3; CDR3: CASSSSGQANTDTQYF
V: TRBV9; J: TRBJ2-4; CDR3: CASSLYPGTSDAWDSENIQYF
V: TRBV12-3/TRBV12-4; J: TRBJ1-5; CDR3: CAAARGGNQPQHF
V: TRBV27; J: TRBJ2-3; CDR3: CASSRRTDTDTQYF
V: TRBV12-3/TRBV12-4; J: TRBJ2-1; CDR3: CASTLLSGVWINEQFF
V: TRBV12-3/TRBV12-4; J: TRBJ2-7; CDR3: CASSLGYYEQYF
V: TRBV5-1; J: TRBJ1-1; CDR3: CASSSQASEAFF
V: TRBV5-1; J: TRBJ1-5; CDR3: CASSLDGFSNQPQHF
V: TRBV20-1; J: TRBJ2-7; CDR3: CSAGRAGDEQYF
V: TRBV24-1; J: TRBJ2-3; CDR3: CATGDPTDTQYF
V: TRBV10-3; J: TRBJ2-1; CDR3: CAISESGLAGVNEQFF
V: TRBV5-4; J: TRBJ2-1; CDR3: CASSSLGLAAHNEQFF
V: TRBV15; J: TRBJ2-7; CDR3: CATFSAGEGREQYF
V: TRBV18; J: TRBJ1-5; CDR3: CASSPLHRQPQHF
V: TRBV5-1; J: TRBJ1-5; CDR3: CASSEGEDQPQHF
V: TRBV6-5; J: TRBJ2-1; CDR3: CASSYGTSGRAEQFF
V: TRBV29-1; J: TRBJ2-1; CDR3: CSAPLGGPYNEQFF
V: TRBV12-3/TRBV12-4; J: TRBJ2-6; CDR3: CASSAFLLRSGANVLTF
V: TRBV10-2; J: TRBJ2-2; CDR3: CASGPTENTGELFF
V: TRBV10-3; J: TRBJ2-5; CDR3: CAIKGQNQETQYF
V: TRBV7-9; J: TRBJ2-5; CDR3: CASSSPTGMDRETQYF
V: TRBV4-2; J: TRBJ2-7; CDR3: CASSQEESTGWEQYF
V: TRBV4-1; J: TRBJ2-2; CDR3: CASSLSGFAKGFYPGELFF
V: TRBV27; J: TRBJ2-6; CDR3: CASSPPAALSGANVLTF
V: TRBV5-1; J: TRBJ2-2; CDR3: CASSLWPGTGVTGELFF
V: TRBV19; J: TRBJ2-2; CDR3: CASSIKTVGVTTGELFF
V: TRBV7-2; J: TRBJ2-5; CDR3: CASTFPGEETQYF
V: TRBV28; J: TRBJ1-4; CDR3: CASTPGDRVGEKLFF
V: TRBV28; J: TRBJ2-7; CDR3: CASSGETGTVSLSYEQYF
V: TRBV13; J: TRBJ1-2; CDR3: CASSTQGAMLFF